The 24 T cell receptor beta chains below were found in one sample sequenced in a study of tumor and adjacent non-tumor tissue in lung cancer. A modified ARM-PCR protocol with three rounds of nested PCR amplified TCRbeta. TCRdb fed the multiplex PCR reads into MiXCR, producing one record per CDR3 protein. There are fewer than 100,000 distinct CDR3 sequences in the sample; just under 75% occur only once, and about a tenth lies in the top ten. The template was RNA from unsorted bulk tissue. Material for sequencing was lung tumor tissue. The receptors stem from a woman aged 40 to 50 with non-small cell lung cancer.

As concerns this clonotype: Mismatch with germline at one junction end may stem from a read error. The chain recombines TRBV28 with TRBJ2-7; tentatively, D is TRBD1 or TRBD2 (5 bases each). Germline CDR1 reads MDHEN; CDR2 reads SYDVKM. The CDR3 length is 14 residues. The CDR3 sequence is CASRSGASPWQYFF. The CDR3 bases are TGTGCCAGTAGATCCGGGGCATCTCCTTGGCAGTACTTCTTC.

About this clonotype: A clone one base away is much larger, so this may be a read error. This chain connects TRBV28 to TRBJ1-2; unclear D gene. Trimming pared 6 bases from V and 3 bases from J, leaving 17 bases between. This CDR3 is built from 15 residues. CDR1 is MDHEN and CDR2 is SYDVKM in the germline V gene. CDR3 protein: CASSLTSGGYYGYTF. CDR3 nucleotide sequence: TGTGCCAGCAGCCTCACGTCGGGCGGTTACTATGGCTACACCTTC.

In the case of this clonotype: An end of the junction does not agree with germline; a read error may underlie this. CDR3 sequence (DNA): TGTGCCAGCAGTATCCTAGGTCTCAATCAGCCCAAGCATTTT. It yields the protein CASSILGLNQPKHF. The V call is TRBV12-3 or TRBV12-4, the J call TRBJ1-5; D not resolved. The CDR3 contains 14 residues.

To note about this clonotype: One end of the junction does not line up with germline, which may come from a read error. The CDR3 protein is CASNLYLNTPYF. In DNA, the CDR3 is TGTGCCAGCAACTTGTATCTAAATACGCCGTATTTT. The chain carries TRBV5-4 and TRBJ2-3; D is unresolved. CDR1 and CDR2 from the germline V gene are SGHNT and YYREEE (reference sequence). The CDR3 extends over 12 amino acids.

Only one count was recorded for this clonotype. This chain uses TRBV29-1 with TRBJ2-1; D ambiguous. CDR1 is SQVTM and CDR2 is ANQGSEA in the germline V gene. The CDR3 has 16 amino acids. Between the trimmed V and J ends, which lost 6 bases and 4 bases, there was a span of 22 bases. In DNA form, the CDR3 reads TGCAGCGTCCCGAAACGCATCTCCCTATCATACAATGAGCAGTTCTTC. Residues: CSVPKRISLSYNEQFF.

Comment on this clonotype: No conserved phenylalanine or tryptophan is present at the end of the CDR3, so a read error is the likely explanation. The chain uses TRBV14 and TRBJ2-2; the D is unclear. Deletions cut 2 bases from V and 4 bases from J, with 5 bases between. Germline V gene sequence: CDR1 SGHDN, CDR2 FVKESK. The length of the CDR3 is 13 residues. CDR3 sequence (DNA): TGTGCCAGCAGCCAATTCAGCACCGGGGAGCTGTTTCTT. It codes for CASSQFSTGELFL.

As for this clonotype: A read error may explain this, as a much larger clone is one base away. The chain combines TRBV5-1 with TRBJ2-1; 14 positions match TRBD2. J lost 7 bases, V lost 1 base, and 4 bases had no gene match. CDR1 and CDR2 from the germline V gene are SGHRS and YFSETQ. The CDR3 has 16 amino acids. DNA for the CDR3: TGCGCCAGCAGCTTGAGACTAGCGGGAGGGAAAAATGAGCAGTTCTTC. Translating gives CASSLRLAGGKNEQFF.

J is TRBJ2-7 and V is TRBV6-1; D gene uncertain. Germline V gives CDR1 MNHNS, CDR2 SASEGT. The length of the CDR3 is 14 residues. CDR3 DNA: TGTGCAAGCTGTGTACAACCTTCTTATTACGAGCAGTACTTC. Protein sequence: CASCVQPSYYEQYF.

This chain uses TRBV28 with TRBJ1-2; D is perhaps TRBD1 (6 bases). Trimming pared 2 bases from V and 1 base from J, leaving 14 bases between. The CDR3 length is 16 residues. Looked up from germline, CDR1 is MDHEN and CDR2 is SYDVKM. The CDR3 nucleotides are TGTGCCAGCAGTTTAGTGGGCAGGGGATATAACTATGGCTACACCTTC. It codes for CASSLVGRGYNYGYTF.

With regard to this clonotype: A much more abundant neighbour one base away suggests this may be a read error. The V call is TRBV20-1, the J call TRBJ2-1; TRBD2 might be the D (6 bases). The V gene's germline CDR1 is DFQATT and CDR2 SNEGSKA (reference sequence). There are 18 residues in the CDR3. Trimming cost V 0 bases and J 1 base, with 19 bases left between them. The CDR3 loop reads CSARDPIQAGRSYNEQFF. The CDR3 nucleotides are TGCAGTGCTAGAGACCCAATACAGGCAGGGAGGTCCTACAATGAGCAGTTCTTC.

In DNA form, the CDR3 reads TGCAGTCTTGGGCAGGCGAGCACCGGGGAGCTGTTTTTT. Protein product: CSLGQASTGELFF. The genes are TRBV29-1 and TRBJ2-2; D is uncertain. Germline-derived CDR1 and CDR2 are SQVTM and ANQGSEA. The CDR3 runs 13 residues.

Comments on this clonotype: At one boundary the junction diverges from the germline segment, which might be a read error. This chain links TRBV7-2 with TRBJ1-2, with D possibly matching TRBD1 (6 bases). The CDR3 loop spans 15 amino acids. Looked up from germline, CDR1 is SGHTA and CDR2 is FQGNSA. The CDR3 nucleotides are TGCGCCAGCAGCCGCGCGGGGGCTAGTAACTATGGCTACACCTTC. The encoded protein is CASSRAGASNYGYTF.

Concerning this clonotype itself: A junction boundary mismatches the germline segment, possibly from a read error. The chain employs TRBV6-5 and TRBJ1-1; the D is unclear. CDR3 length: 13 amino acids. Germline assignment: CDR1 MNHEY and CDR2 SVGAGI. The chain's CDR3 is CASSIGPAQEALF. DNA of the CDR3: TGTGCCAGCAGCATTGGGCCAGCTCAGGAAGCTCTCTTT.

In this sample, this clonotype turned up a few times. The CDR3 DNA reads as TGCAGCGTTGGAAGTAGCAACCATAATCAGTACTTC. It is translated as CSVGSSNHNQYF. J is TRBJ2-7 and V is TRBV29-1; D is unresolved. This CDR3 has 12 residues. The germline V gene encodes CDR1 SQVTM and CDR2 ANQGSEA. The V end was cut by 4 bases, the J end by 10 bases, with 17 bases between.

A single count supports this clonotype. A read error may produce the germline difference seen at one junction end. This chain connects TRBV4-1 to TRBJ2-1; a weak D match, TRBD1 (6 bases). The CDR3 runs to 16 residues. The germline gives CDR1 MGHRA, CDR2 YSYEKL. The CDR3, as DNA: TGCGCCAGCAACCAAGATCCAGGGGTAATGCGCAATGAGCAGTTCTTC. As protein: CASNQDPGVMRNEQFF.

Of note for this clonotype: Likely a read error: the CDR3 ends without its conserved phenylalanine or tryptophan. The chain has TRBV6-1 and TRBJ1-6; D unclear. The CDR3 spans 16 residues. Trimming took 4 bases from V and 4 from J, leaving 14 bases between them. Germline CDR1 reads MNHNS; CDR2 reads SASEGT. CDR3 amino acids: CASSGWLQPYNSPLHL. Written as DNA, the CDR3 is TGTGCCAGCAGTGGATGGCTACAGCCTTATAATTCACCCCTCCACCTT.

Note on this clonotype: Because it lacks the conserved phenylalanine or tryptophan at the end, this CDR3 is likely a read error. DNA of the CDR3: TGCAGTGCTAGTGCCGTAGCGGATTTAGCAGATACGCAGTATTCT. Its protein product is CSASAVADLADTQYS. The chain recombines TRBV20-1 with TRBJ2-3, with a tentative D call TRBD2 (6 bases). CDR3 length: 15 amino acids. Germline CDR1 and CDR2: DFQATT and SNEGSKA (reference sequence). V was cut by 3 bases and J by 4 bases, with 17 bases left in between.

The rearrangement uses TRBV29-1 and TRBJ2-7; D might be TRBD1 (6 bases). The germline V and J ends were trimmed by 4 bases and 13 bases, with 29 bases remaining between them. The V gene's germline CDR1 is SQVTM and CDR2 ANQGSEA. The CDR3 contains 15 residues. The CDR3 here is CSVVLQRDINYEPYF. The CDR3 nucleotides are TGCAGCGTTGTGTTGCAACGGGACATAAACTACGAGCCATACTTC.

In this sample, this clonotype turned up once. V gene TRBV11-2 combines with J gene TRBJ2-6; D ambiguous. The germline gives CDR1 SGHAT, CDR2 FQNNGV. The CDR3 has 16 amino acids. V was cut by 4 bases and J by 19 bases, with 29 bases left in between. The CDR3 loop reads CASSWSDLSGVNVPTF. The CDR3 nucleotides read TGTGCCAGCAGCTGGTCAGACCTCTCTGGGGTCAACGTCCCTACTTTC.

The CDR3 region has the DNA TGCGCCAGCAGCCAAAGCGGGAACTCCTACGAGCAGTACTTC. This encodes CASSQSGNSYEQYF. The V and J genes are TRBV5-1 and TRBJ2-7, with TRBD2 matching over 7 bases. The CDR3 totals 14 residues. Germline CDR1 reads SGHRS; CDR2 reads YFSETQ. V trimming: 4 bases; J trimming: 0 bases; junction bases outside the gene matches: 4.

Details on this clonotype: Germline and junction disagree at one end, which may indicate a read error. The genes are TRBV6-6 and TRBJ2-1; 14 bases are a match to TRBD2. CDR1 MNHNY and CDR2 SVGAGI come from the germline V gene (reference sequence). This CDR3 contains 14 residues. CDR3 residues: CASMGTSGGGEQSF. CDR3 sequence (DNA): TGTGCCAGCATGGGGACTAGCGGGGGAGGTGAGCAGTCCTTC.

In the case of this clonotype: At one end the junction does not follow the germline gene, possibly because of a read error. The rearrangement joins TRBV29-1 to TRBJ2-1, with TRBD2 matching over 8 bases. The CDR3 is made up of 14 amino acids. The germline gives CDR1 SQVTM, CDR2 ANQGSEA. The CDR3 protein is CRVGRLANSNVQFF. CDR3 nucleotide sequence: TGCAGGGTTGGTAGACTAGCGAACTCCAATGTGCAGTTCTTC.

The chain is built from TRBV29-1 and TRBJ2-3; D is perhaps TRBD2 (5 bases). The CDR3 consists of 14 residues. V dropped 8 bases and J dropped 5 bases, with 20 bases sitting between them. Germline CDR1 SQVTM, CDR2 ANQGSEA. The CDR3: CSCGGLVGQDTQYF. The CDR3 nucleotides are TGCAGCTGCGGAGGTCTGGTGGGCCAAGATACGCAGTATTTT.

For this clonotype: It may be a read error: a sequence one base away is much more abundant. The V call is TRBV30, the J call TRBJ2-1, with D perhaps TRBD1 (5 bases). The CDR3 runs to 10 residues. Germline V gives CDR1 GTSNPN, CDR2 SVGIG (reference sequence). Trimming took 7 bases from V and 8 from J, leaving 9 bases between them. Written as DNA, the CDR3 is TGTGCCTCTGGACACGATGAGCAGTTCTTC. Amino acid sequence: CASGHDEQFF.